This T cell receptor (beta chain) was profiled in a study of blood T cell repertoires in COVID-19. Background on the study: Acute and convalescent COVID-19 samples came from the United States, Italy and Spain. Sample material is recorded as cDNA or gDNA derived from T cells, B-cell-depleted T cells, or PBMCs.

Germline values: CDR1 GTSNPN, CDR2 SVGIG (reference sequence). V dropped 1 base and J dropped 6 bases, with 10 bases sitting between them. The length of the CDR3 is 13 residues. Methods used by the authors: Researchers report that nucleated cell counts were estimated from reference gene primer amplification. Using immunoSEQ multiplex PCR, the repertoire was profiled, and TCRdb retains in-frame clones only, with some absent. The V and J calls and the clone size are those of that table, but D and trimming were determined from the DNA. The sample consists of roughly 200,000 clones, 80% to 85% of them appearing once.

The TCR comes from an elderly woman with active or convalescent COVID-19. The chain employs TRBV30 and TRBJ1-5; possibly TRBD1 for D (5 bases). The sequenced sample consisted of peripheral blood. The chain's CDR3 is CAWSAERGQPQHF. The CDR3 bases are TGTGCCTGGAGTGCCGAAAGGGGTCAGCCCCAGCATTTT.